Presented here are 28 T cell receptor beta chains from one specimen sequenced in a study of cytomegalovirus exposure and HLA in healthy donors. It was with 60 Vbeta and 13 Jbeta primers that the PCR ran. The method was immunoSEQ multiplex PCR; TCRdb's version includes in-frame clones alone and lacks a portion of them. The repertoire holds roughly 170,000 clones, about 79% seen once, with approximately 1.2% in the top ten. The sequenced sample consisted of PBMCs. These receptors were taken from a girl aged 2-10 years in good health and CMV-seropositive.

V and J are TRBV5-1 and TRBJ2-3; tentative D call: TRBD2 (6 bases). The V and J ends lost 4 bases and 5 bases respectively, with 11 bases between them. Germline V lookup: CDR1 SGHRS, CDR2 YFSETQ. The CDR3 is made up of 13 amino acids. The CDR3 loop reads CASSPVGGDTQYF. In DNA, the CDR3 is TGCGCCAGCAGCCCAGTCGGGGGAGATACGCAGTATTTT.

This clone was detected once. V usage is TRBV28 and J usage is TRBJ2-1; maybe TRBD1 (5 bases). V was shortened by 2 bases and J by 8 bases, with 19 bases between the two germline ends. CDR3 length: 16 residues. Germline lookup yields CDR1 MDHEN and CDR2 SYDVKM. This chain's CDR3 is CASSLRMGPGSHEQFF. The CDR3 DNA reads TGTGCCAGCAGTTTACGTATGGGGCCAGGGTCCCATGAGCAGTTCTTC.

The J gene is TRBJ1-4, the V gene TRBV19, with TRBD1 matching 8 bases. Looked up from germline, CDR1 is LNHDA and CDR2 is SQIVND (reference sequence). J lost 8 bases, V lost 3 bases, and 5 bases had no gene match. The CDR3 runs to 14 residues. The CDR3: CASSMTGAREKLFF. The CDR3 DNA reads as TGTGCCAGTAGTATGACAGGGGCGCGGGAAAAACTGTTTTTT. The full variable domain, in which reference TRBV19 and TRBJ1-4 provide the parts outside the CDR3, is DGGITQSPKYLFRKEGQNVTLSCEQNLNHDAMYWYRQDPGQGLRLIYYSQIVNDFQKGDIAEGYSVSREKKESFPLTVTSAQKNPTAFYLCASSMTGAREKLFFGSGTQLSVL.

The chain employs TRBV6-1 and TRBJ2-3, with 13 bases fitting TRBD2. The CDR3 has 16 amino acids. CDR1 is MNHNS, CDR2 SASEGT, per germline. J was trimmed by 5 bases and V by 3 bases; bases with no gene match: 5. The CDR3 DNA sequence: TGTGCCAGCAGTGATACCGGACTAGCGGGAGAAGATACGCAGTATTTT. It encodes CASSDTGLAGEDTQYF.

The rearrangement links TRBV5-1 to TRBJ2-1; 10 bases match TRBD2. Germline lookup yields CDR1 SGHRS and CDR2 YFSETQ. V trimming: 1 base; J trimming: 3 bases; junction bases outside the gene matches: 1. The CDR3 extends over 15 amino acids. CDR3 nucleotides: TGCGCCAGCAGCTTGACTAGCGGGGACTACAATGAGCAGTTCTTC. Protein product: CASSLTSGDYNEQFF.

This rearrangement joins TRBV7-6 to TRBJ2-7, with a weak D call TRBD1 (6 bases). The CDR3 is 16 amino acids. CDR1 and CDR2 from the germline V gene are SGHVS and FNYEAQ. V gave up 0 bases and J gave up 2 bases, with 14 bases separating them. CDR3 loop: CASSLAPQGITYEQYF. Here the CDR3 DNA reads TGTGCCAGCAGCTTAGCCCCACAGGGAATAACCTACGAGCAGTACTTC.

The CDR3 DNA reads as TGTGCCAGCAGTTTATCTAGCGGATCCACCGGGGAGCTGTTTTTT. This encodes CASSLSSGSTGELFF. The chain recombines TRBV27 with TRBJ2-2; a weak D match, TRBD2 (6 bases). Germline V lookup: CDR1 MNHEY, CDR2 SMNVEV (reference sequence). This CDR3 spans 15 amino acids. V lost 0 bases and J 4 bases, leaving 9 bases between the germline ends.

The chain employs TRBV9 and TRBJ1-1, with D unresolved. With 0 bases removed from V and 7 bases from J, the gap between germline ends came to 19 bases. The germline V gene encodes CDR1 SGDLS and CDR2 YYNGEE. The length of the CDR3 is 16 residues. The CDR3 DNA follows: TGTGCCAGCAGCGTAGGACCCCTCGGAGGAAAAGGTGAAGCTTTCTTT. Residues: CASSVGPLGGKGEAFF.

This sequence joins TRBV6-1 and TRBJ1-2; 7 bases agree with TRBD1. V dropped 4 bases and J dropped 8; count of bases not matched to a gene: 7. CDR1 is MNHNS and CDR2 is SASEGT in the germline V gene. This CDR3 contains 13 residues. The CDR3 here is CASSGDRERGYTF. CDR3 bases: TGTGCCAGCAGTGGAGACAGGGAGAGGGGCTACACCTTC.

This clone was counted only a few times. The CDR3 loop reads CASSSAGTDPYNEQFF. Here the CDR3 DNA reads TGCGCCAGCAGCTCCGCGGGGACAGACCCCTACAATGAGCAGTTCTTC. The chain employs TRBV5-1 and TRBJ2-1, with D maybe TRBD1 (7 bases). Trimming shortened V by 3 bases and J by 2 bases, and 15 bases separated the two germline ends. This CDR3 is built from 16 residues. The germline CDR1 and CDR2 sequences are SGHRS and YFSETQ.

The chain couples TRBV6-5 to TRBJ2-7; no firm D call. V lost 4 bases and J lost 7, with 11 bases in between. This CDR3 has 12 amino acids. Per germline, CDR1 MNHEY and CDR2 SVGAGI. The CDR3 sequence: CASSSPYWEQYF. CDR3 DNA sequence: TGTGCCAGCAGTTCCCCCTACTGGGAGCAGTACTTC.

The chain joins TRBV11-2 to TRBJ1-2; no firm D call. V dropped 4 bases and J dropped 6 bases, with 15 bases sitting between them. The CDR3 contains 14 residues. Germline CDR1 reads SGHAT; CDR2 reads FQNNGV. In nucleotides, the CDR3 is TGTGCCAGCAGCTCGAGGGCCAATTCAGATGGCTACACCTTC. The encoded protein is CASSSRANSDGYTF.

V is TRBV2 and J is TRBJ1-2; TRBD1 matches at 9 bases. The germline gives CDR1 SNHLY, CDR2 FYNNEI. This CDR3 comprises 17 residues. V dropped 0 bases and J dropped 7; count of bases not matched to a gene: 12. In nucleotides, the CDR3 is TGTGCCAGCAGTGAAGCCCCGGGACAGGGTACGAAAGGTGGCTACACCTTC. It yields the protein CASSEAPGQGTKGGYTF. The variable domain in full, completed from reference TRBV2 and TRBJ1-2, reads EPEVTQTPSHQVTQMGQEVILRCVPISNHLYFYWYRQILGQKVEFLVSFYNNEISEKSEIFDDQFSVERPDGSNFTLKIRSTKLEDSAMYFCASSEAPGQGTKGGYTFGSGTRLTVV.

In DNA form, the CDR3 reads TGTGCCAGCAGCGTTGGACAGGGGGATGGCTACACCTTC. Translated: CASSVGQGDGYTF. The V and J genes are TRBV6-1 and TRBJ1-2; TRBD1 matches 10 bases. CDR1 is MNHNS, CDR2 SASEGT, per germline. The CDR3 length is 13 residues. J gave up 6 bases and V 6 bases, and 4 bases lay outside the gene matches.

The rearrangement joins TRBV30 to TRBJ2-4; 11 positions match TRBD2. With V trimmed by 2 bases and J by 3 bases, 18 bases remained unmatched. The CDR3 contains 20 residues. CDR1 is GTSNPN and CDR2 is SVGIG in the germline V gene (reference sequence). DNA for the CDR3: TGTGCCTGGAGTACACCGTTAGCGGGAGGGCCGGGCGGACTCAAAAACATTCAGTACTTC. Protein: CAWSTPLAGGPGGLKNIQYF.

J is TRBJ1-5 and V is TRBV6-1, with D perhaps matching TRBD1 (5 bases). The CDR3 is made up of 14 amino acids. The V and J ends lost 6 bases and 6 bases respectively, with 15 bases between them. CDR1 and CDR2 from the germline V gene are MNHNS and SASEGT. The CDR3 coding sequence is TGTGCCAGCAGCTCCCTGGGGCTGGTTCAGCCCCAGCATTTT. This gives the protein CASSSLGLVQPQHF.

The chain combines TRBV29-1 with TRBJ1-2, with D tentatively TRBD1 (5 bases). The CDR3 extends over 11 amino acids. V was clipped by 4 bases and J by 5 bases, with 8 bases between them. Looked up from germline, CDR1 is SQVTM and CDR2 is ANQGSEA. The CDR3 nucleotides read TGCAGCGTTGTGACAGCTTATGGCTACACCTTC. Its protein product is CSVVTAYGYTF.

V gene TRBV27 combines with J gene TRBJ1-2; 8 nucleotides agree with TRBD1. Germline V gene lookup returns CDR1 MNHEY and CDR2 SMNVEV (reference sequence). Trimming removed 3 bases from V and 2 bases from J; junction bases left unmatched: 5. CDR3 size: 15 residues. The CDR3 coding sequence is TGTGCCAGCAGTTTGGCGGGACAGGAGAACTATGGCTACACCTTC. It is translated as CASSLAGQENYGYTF.

This chain links TRBV28 with TRBJ2-3; D is perhaps TRBD1 (6 bases). The length of the CDR3 is 16 residues. CDR1 and CDR2 (germline): MDHEN, SYDVKM. Trimming pared 3 bases from V and 2 bases from J, leaving 15 bases between. CDR3 region: CASSFLWGRSTDTQYF. The CDR3 DNA reads as TGTGCCAGCAGTTTCCTGTGGGGGCGGTCCACAGATACGCAGTATTTT. Based on the CDR3 plus reference TRBV28 and TRBJ2-3, the full variable domain is DVKVTQSSRYLVKRTGEKVFLECVQDMDHENMFWYRQDPGLGLRLIYFSYDVKMKEKGDIPEGYSVSREKKERFSLILESASTNQTSMYLCASSFLWGRSTDTQYFGPGTRLTVL.

The CDR3 DNA reads TGTGCCAGCAGCGTAGGGGCAGCGGGAGGGCCCTCAGAGACCCAGTACTTC. This translates into CASSVGAAGGPSETQYF. V usage is TRBV9 and J usage is TRBJ2-5, with 10 bases that match TRBD2. Germline values: CDR1 SGDLS, CDR2 YYNGEE. Losses at the gene ends were 0 bases for V and 4 bases for J; bases not matched to a gene: 9. The CDR3 loop spans 17 amino acids.

The V call is TRBV19, the J call TRBJ2-5, with 11 bases identical to TRBD2. J was trimmed by 5 bases and V by 5 bases; bases with no gene match: 1. The length of the CDR3 is 13 residues. In germline, CDR1 is LNHDA, CDR2 SQIVND (reference sequence). CDR3 nucleotide sequence: TGTGCCAGTAGTTCTAGCGGGAGGGAGACCCAGTACTTC. It translates to CASSSSGRETQYF. Combining the CDR3 with reference TRBV19 and TRBJ2-5 gives the whole variable domain DGGITQSPKYLFRKEGQNVTLSCEQNLNHDAMYWYRQDPGQGLRLIYYSQIVNDFQKGDIAEGYSVSREKKESFPLTVTSAQKNPTAFYLCASSSSGRETQYFGPGTRLLVL.

The V call is TRBV15, the J call TRBJ2-2; 8 nucleotides line up with TRBD2. The CDR3 loop spans 16 amino acids. The J segment lost 0 bases and the V segment lost 1 base, leaving 1 base of the junction unmatched. The germline CDR1 and CDR2 sequences are LNHNV and YYDKDF (reference sequence). Written as DNA, the CDR3 is TGTGCCACCAGCAGAGGACTAGCGCCGAACACCGGGGAGCTGTTTTTT. This codes for CATSRGLAPNTGELFF. The whole variable domain, remainder taken from reference TRBV15 and TRBJ2-2, is DAMVIQNPRYQVTQFGKPVTLSCSQTLNHNVMYWYQQKSSQAPKLLFHYYDKDFNNEADTPDNFQSRRPNTSFCFLDIRSPGLGDTAMYLCATSRGLAPNTGELFFGEGSRLTVL.

The chain links TRBV6-1 to TRBJ1-2; tentatively, D is TRBD1 (6 bases). Trimming stripped 5 bases from V and 0 bases from J, with 13 bases between. Looked up from germline, CDR1 is MNHNS and CDR2 is SASEGT. The CDR3 extends over 15 amino acids. This CDR3 is CASSRRDTPNYGYTF. The CDR3 DNA is TGTGCCAGCAGTAGAAGGGACACACCTAACTATGGCTACACCTTC.

The DNA of the CDR3 is TGTGCCAGCAGTCCGGGACAGGGAACCTACGAGCAGTACTTC. This translates into CASSPGQGTYEQYF. J is TRBJ2-7 and V is TRBV21-1; whether TRBD1, the table's D call, matches the DNA was not checked. TRBV21-1 counts as a pseudogene. The CDR3 is made up of 14 amino acids.

The chain joins TRBV5-1 to TRBJ2-7; tentatively, D is TRBD1 (5 bases). In germline, CDR1 is SGHRS, CDR2 YFSETQ. V was clipped by 4 bases and J by 5 bases, with 19 bases between them. The CDR3 loop spans 15 amino acids. The CDR3 bases are TGCGCCAGCAGCGACCCGACAGCCTTGGTCCACGAGCAGTACTTC. As protein: CASSDPTALVHEQYF.

The rearrangement uses TRBV5-1 and TRBJ1-1; 8 nucleotides align to TRBD1. Losses at the gene ends were 6 bases for V and 4 bases for J; bases not matched to a gene: 2. The CDR3 covers 12 residues. Germline loops: CDR1 SGHRS, CDR2 YFSETQ. CDR3 sequence: CASNGQGTEAFF. For the CDR3, the DNA is TGCGCCAGCAACGGACAGGGCACTGAAGCTTTCTTT.

The chain joins TRBV7-3 to TRBJ1-2; maybe TRBD1 (5 bases). Trimming took off 2 bases at V and 8 bases at J, with 24 bases between the two ends. Germline CDR1 reads SGHTA; CDR2 reads FQGTGA. CDR3 size: 17 residues. Written as DNA, the CDR3 is TGTGCCAGCAGCTTAGATGGGGGTCTAACTCGGGAGGGCGGCTACACCTTC. Translation: CASSLDGGLTREGGYTF. The complete variable domain, with remaining parts taken from reference TRBV7-3 and TRBJ1-2, reads GAGVSQTPSNKVTEKGKYVELRCDPISGHTALYWYRQSLGQGPEFLIYFQGTGAADDSGLPNDRFFAVRPEGSVSTLKIQRTERGDSAVYLCASSLDGGLTREGGYTFGSGTRLTVV.

This clone was detected a few times. This sequence joins TRBV2 and TRBJ1-1; D is undetermined. The germline V and J ends were trimmed by 4 bases and 4 bases, with 10 bases remaining between them. In germline, CDR1 is SNHLY, CDR2 FYNNEI. This CDR3 contains 13 residues. CDR3 residues: CASSAEAATEAFF. The DNA of the CDR3 is TGTGCCAGCAGTGCCGAGGCAGCCACTGAAGCTTTCTTT.